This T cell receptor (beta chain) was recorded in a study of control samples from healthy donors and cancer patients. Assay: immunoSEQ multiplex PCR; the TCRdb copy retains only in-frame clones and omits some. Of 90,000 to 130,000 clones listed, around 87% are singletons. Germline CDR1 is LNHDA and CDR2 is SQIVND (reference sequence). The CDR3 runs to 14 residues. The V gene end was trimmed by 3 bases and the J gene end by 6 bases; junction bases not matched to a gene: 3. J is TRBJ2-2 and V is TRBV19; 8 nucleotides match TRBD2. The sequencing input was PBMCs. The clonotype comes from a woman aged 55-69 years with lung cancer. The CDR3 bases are TGTGCCAGTAGTATGTCGGGACTAGCCGGGGAGCTGTTTTTT. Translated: CASSMSGLAGELFF.